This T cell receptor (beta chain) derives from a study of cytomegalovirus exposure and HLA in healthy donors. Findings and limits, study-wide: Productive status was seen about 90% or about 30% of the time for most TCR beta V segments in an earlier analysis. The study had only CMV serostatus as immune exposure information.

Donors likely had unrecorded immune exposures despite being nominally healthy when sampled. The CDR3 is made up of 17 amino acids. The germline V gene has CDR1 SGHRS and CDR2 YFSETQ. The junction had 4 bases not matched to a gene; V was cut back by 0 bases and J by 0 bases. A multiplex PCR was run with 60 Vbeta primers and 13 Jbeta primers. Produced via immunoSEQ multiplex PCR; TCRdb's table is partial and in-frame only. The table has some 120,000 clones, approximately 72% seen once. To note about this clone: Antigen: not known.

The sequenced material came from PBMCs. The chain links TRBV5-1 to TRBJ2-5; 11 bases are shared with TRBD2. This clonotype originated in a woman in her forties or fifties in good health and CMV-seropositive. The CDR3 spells CASSLGLAGGYQETQYF. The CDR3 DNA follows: TGCGCCAGCAGCTTGGGCCTAGCGGGAGGATACCAAGAGACCCAGTACTTC.